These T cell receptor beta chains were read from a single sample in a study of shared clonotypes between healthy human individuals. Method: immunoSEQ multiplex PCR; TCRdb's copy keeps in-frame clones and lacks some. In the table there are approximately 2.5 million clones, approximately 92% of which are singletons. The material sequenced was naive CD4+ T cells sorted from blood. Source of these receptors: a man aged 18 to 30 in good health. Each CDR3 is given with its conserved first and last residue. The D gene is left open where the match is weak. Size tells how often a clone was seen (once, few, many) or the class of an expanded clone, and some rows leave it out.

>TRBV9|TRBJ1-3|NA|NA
TGTGCCAGCGCGGGGAACACCATATATTTT
CASAGNTIYF
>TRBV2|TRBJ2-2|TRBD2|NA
TGTGCCAGCAGTGAGTCGGTTACTAGCGGGAGAAAGCAAAGGGGCCTCACCGGGGAGCTGTTTTTT
CASSESVTSGRKQRGLTGELFF
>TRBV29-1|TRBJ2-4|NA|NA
TGCAGCGTTGGGCCGGTAGCCAAAAACATTCAGTACTTC
CSVGPVAKNIQYF
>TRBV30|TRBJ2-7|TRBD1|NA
TGTGCCAAAAGACAGGGGGCGTACGAGCAGTACTTC
CAKRQGAYEQYF
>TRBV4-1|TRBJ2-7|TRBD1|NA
TGCGCCAGCAGCCAAGGTACAGGGGGCTCCTACGAGCAGTACTTC
CASSQGTGGSYEQYF
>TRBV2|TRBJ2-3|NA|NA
TGTGCCAGCAAGAGTTCCCAGGGGACCCGCACAGATACGCAGTATTTT
CASKSSQGTRTDTQYF
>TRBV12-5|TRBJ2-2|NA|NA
TGTGCTAGTTCCAGGGACAACACCGGGGAGCTGTTTTTT
CASSRDNTGELFF
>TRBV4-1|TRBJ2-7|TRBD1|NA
TGCGCCAGCAGCCAAGCCGGGACAGGGTGGTACGAGCAGTACTTC
CASSQAGTGWYEQYF
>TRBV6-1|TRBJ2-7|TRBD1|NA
TGTGCCAGCTCCTCCGGGACAGGGGGCTACGAGCAGTACTTC
CASSSGTGGYEQYF
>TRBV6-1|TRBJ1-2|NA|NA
TGTGCCAGCAGTGGTGGGGCAGTGTCCTATGGCTACACCTTC
CASSGGAVSYGYTF
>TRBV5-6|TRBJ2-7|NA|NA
TGTGCCAGCAGCTTGTTACAGGGATTTTCCTTACAAGCCTACGAGCAGTACTTC
CASSLLQGFSLQAYEQYF
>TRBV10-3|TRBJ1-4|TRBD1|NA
TGTGCCATCAGTGAATTTGGACAGGGGGCGGAAAAACTGTTTTTT
CAISEFGQGAEKLFF
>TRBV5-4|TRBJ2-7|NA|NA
TGTGCCAGCAGCTTAGGCAGATCCTACGAGCAGTACTTC
CASSLGRSYEQYF
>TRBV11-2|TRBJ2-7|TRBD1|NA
TGTGCCAGCAGCCGAGGGGGCGACCAACACTACGAGCAGTACTTC
CASSRGGDQHYEQYF
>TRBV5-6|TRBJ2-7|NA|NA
TGTGCCAGCAGCGGCACCTATCCTTACGAGCAGTACTTC
CASSGTYPYEQYF
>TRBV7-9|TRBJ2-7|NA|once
TGTGCCATCCAGATACGAATCGAGCAGTACTTC
CAIQIRIEQYF
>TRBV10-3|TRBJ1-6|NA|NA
TGTGCCATCAGTGAGAAGGGGAACCAGTCACCCCTCCACTTT
CAISEKGNQSPLHF
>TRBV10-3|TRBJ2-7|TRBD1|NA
TGTGCCATCAGGGGACAGGGGGACTCCTACGAGCAGTACTTC
CAIRGQGDSYEQYF
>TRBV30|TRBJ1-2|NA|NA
TGTGCCTGGAGGACGACAGGCGGTTATGCTGGCTACACCTTC
CAWRTTGGYAGYTF
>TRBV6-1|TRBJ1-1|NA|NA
TGTGCCAGTACAGGTAACACTGAAGCTTTCTTT
CASTGNTEAFF
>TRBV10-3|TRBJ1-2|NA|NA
TGTGCCATCAGTGAGGGCGTCAGTGGCTACACCTTC
CAISEGVSGYTF
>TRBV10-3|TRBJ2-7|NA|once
TGTGCCATCAGTGAGTCGAGTTGGGAGCAGTACTTC
CAISESSWEQYF
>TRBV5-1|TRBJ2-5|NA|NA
TGCGCCAGCAGCTTGGTACAAGAGACCCAGTACTTC
CASSLVQETQYF
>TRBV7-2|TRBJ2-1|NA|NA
TGTGCCAGCAGCTTAGCCCACAGCTCCTACAATGAGCAGTTCTTC
CASSLAHSSYNEQFF
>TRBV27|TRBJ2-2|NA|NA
TGTGCCAGCAGTTTACGCAGAACACTCACACACACCGGGGAGCTGTTTTTT
CASSLRRTLTHTGELFF
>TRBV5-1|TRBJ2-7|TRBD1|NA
TGCGCCAGCAGCAGGCAGCGAACAGGGGAGTACGAGCAGTACTTC
CASSRQRTGEYEQYF